Listed below are T cell receptor beta chains from one sample, sequenced in a study of metastatic and nonmetastatic thyroid tumors. Through MiXCR, TCRdb re-clonotyped the PCR reads. The sample records roughly 15,000 clones, roughly 22% being singletons. What was sequenced was adjacent normal tissue. These receptors came from a female donor with papillary thyroid cancer or a benign thyroid nodule (not recorded which). Some clones in this sample may be carry-over from other donors' samples. Both conserved end residues are part of each CDR3. D genes are given only for firm matches. Part of the rows lack a size; the others show once, few, many or a class for expanded clones.

>TRBV6-6|-|few|TRBJ2-2
CASSYWQNTGELFF
TGTGCCAGCAGTTACTGGCAGAACACCGGGGAGCTGTTTTTT
>TRBV19|-|-|TRBJ2-7
CASSMQYQLNEQYF
TGTGCCAGTAGTATGCAGTACCAACTCAACGAGCAGTACTTC
>TRBV11-3|-|-|TRBJ1-5
CASSLGRGLNQPQHF
TGTGCCAGCAGCTTAGGAAGGGGCCTCAATCAGCCCCAGCATTTT
>TRBV3-1|-|few|TRBJ2-7
CASSQSRISYEQYF
TGTGCCAGCAGCCAGAGTCGAATCTCCTACGAGCAGTACTTC
>TRBV5-1|-|once|TRBJ1-1
CASSLELTGGTEAFF
TGCGCCAGCAGCTTGGAATTGACGGGGGGCACTGAAGCTTTCTTT
>TRBV20-1|-|few|TRBJ1-4
CSARRGATNEKLFF
TGCAGTGCTAGAAGGGGCGCAACTAATGAAAAACTGTTTTTT
>TRBV9|-|-|TRBJ2-1
CASSSKGGTEVDEQFF
TGTGCCAGCAGCTCCAAAGGGGGGACTGAGGTCGATGAGCAGTTCTTC
>TRBV2|-|-|TRBJ2-2
CASVWGPRGELFF
TGTGCCAGCGTTTGGGGGCCTCGAGGGGAGCTGTTTTTT
>TRBV20-1|-|-|TRBJ2-7
CSARAAYEQYF
TGCAGTGCTAGAGCCGCCTACGAGCAGTACTTC
>TRBV15|-|-|TRBJ2-4
CATEARPIAKNIQYF
TGTGCCACAGAAGCTAGACCGATAGCCAAAAACATTCAGTACTTC
>TRBV18|TRBD1|-|TRBJ1-4
CASSQGQGRNEKLLF
TGTGCCAGCTCTCAGGGACAGGGGCGAAATGAAAAACTGCTTTTT
>TRBV28|TRBD1|-|TRBJ2-1
CASSLRPGGSYNEQFF
TGTGCCAGCAGTTTACGGCCAGGGGGCAGTTACAATGAGCAGTTCTTC
>TRBV30|-|-|TRBJ2-1
CAWNHRGGGNEQFF
TGTGCCTGGAATCACAGGGGAGGCGGAAATGAGCAGTTCTTC
>TRBV5-1|-|-|TRBJ2-6
CASSLAGGRTGANVLTF
TGCGCCAGCAGCTTGGCCGGGGGACGTACTGGGGCCAACGTCCTGACTTTC
>TRBV5-6|-|-|TRBJ2-1
CASSRYNSYNEQFF
TGTGCCAGCAGCAGATACAACTCCTACAATGAGCAGTTCTTC
>TRBV20-1|-|few|TRBJ1-6
CSARPPGSSYNSPLHF
TGCAGTGCTAGACCACCGGGGAGCTCCTATAATTCACCCCTCCACTTT
>TRBV27|TRBD1|few|TRBJ1-5
CASSPGTGGGQPQHF
TGTGCCAGCAGCCCCGGGACAGGGGGCGGTCAGCCCCAGCATTTT
>TRBV6-2/TRBV6-3|TRBD2|few|TRBJ2-2
CASSYPTSGNTGELFF
TGTGCCAGCAGTTACCCAACTAGCGGGAACACCGGGGAGCTGTTTTTT
>TRBV28|-|-|TRBJ1-1
CASSLGNTEAFF
TGTGCCAGCAGTTTGGGGAACACTGAAGCTTTCTTT
>TRBV5-8|-|-|TRBJ1-5
CASSFSGGSNQPQHF
TGTGCCAGCAGCTTCTCGGGGGGTAGCAATCAGCCCCAGCATTTT
>TRBV6-1|-|few|TRBJ2-5
CASSVAETQYF
TGTGCCAGCAGTGTTGCAGAGACCCAGTACTTC
>TRBV11-1|TRBD1|-|TRBJ1-2
CASEDIARDREDGYTF
TGTGCCAGCGAAGACATCGCCCGGGACAGGGAGGATGGCTACACCTTC
>TRBV5-1|TRBD1|few|TRBJ2-7
CASSPLPGQGYEQYF
TGCGCCAGCAGCCCTTTGCCGGGACAGGGGTACGAGCAGTACTTC
>TRBV5-6|TRBD1|once|TRBJ1-1
CASSWDRELNTEAFF
TGTGCCAGCAGCTGGGACAGGGAATTGAACACTGAAGCTTTCTTT
>TRBV5-1|-|few|TRBJ2-7
CASSLGLGSTGLYEQYF
TGCGCCAGCAGCTTGGGACTCGGATCCACAGGCCTATACGAGCAGTACTTC
>TRBV6-1|TRBD1|-|TRBJ1-6
CASSERTGAHNSPLHF
TGTGCCAGCAGTGAGCGAACAGGGGCCCATAATTCACCCCTCCACTTT
>TRBV3-1|-|few|TRBJ2-2
CASSQTNTGELFF
TGTGCCAGCAGCCAGACTAACACCGGGGAGCTGTTTTTT
>TRBV14|-|few|TRBJ2-2
CASSPLERQYTGELFF
TGTGCCAGCAGCCCCCTTGAGAGGCAGTACACCGGGGAGCTGTTTTTT
>TRBV20-1|TRBD2|few|TRBJ2-2
CSALSGGGTGELFF
TGCAGTGCTCTAAGCGGGGGGGGCACCGGGGAGCTGTTTTTT
>TRBV11-2|-|few|TRBJ2-1
CASSLQLPLLYNEQFF
TGTGCCAGCAGCCTCCAACTACCCCTTCTCTACAATGAGCAGTTCTTC
>TRBV6-2/TRBV6-3|TRBD2|many|TRBJ2-3
CASSSGLAPDTQYF
TGTGCCAGCAGCTCCGGACTAGCGCCGGATACGCAGTATTTT
>TRBV6-1|-|few|TRBJ2-1
CASSGQGPLPYNEQFF
TGTGCCAGCAGTGGGCAAGGGCCCTTACCCTACAATGAGCAGTTCTTC
>TRBV11-2|TRBD2|-|TRBJ2-1
CASSLRGTSGLSSYNEQFF
TGTGCCAGCAGCTTGAGAGGGACTAGCGGTCTTAGCTCCTACAATGAGCAGTTCTTC
>TRBV12-5|TRBD1|few|TRBJ2-2
CANVPGQGRGELFF
TGTGCTAATGTTCCGGGACAGGGTAGGGGGGAGCTGTTTTTT
>TRBV10-3|-|-|TRBJ1-1
CATNGQMNTEAFF
TGTGCCACCAACGGACAGATGAACACTGAAGCTTTCTTT
>TRBV4-1|-|few|TRBJ2-4
CASSQDFRIVNIQYF
TGCGCCAGCAGCCAAGATTTCCGGATCGTAAACATTCAGTACTTC
>TRBV3-1|-|-|TRBJ2-1
CASSHLTWDEQFF
TGTGCCAGCAGCCACCTAACATGGGATGAGCAGTTCTTC
>TRBV6-1|-|-|TRBJ1-5
CASRLLHQPQHF
TGTGCCAGCAGGCTTCTTCATCAGCCCCAGCATTTT
>TRBV12-3/TRBV12-4|-|few|TRBJ2-1
CASSPGLGSYNEQFF
TGTGCCAGCAGCCCAGGACTCGGCTCCTACAATGAGCAGTTCTTC
>TRBV25-1|TRBD2|-|TRBJ2-5
CASSEPTSGEETQYF
TGTGCCAGCAGTGAACCCACTAGCGGGGAAGAGACCCAGTACTTC
>TRBV6-1|TRBD2|few|TRBJ2-7
CASRPTSGRYEQYF
TGTGCCAGCAGGCCGACTAGCGGGAGATACGAGCAGTACTTC
>TRBV3-1|-|-|TRBJ1-4
CASSQDPGEKLFF
TGTGCCAGCAGCCAAGACCCTGGAGAAAAACTGTTTTTT
>TRBV3-1|-|-|TRBJ2-1
CASSPTSTYSDEQFF
TGTGCCAGCAGCCCCACTAGCACCTATTCAGATGAGCAGTTCTTC
>TRBV2|TRBD1|many|TRBJ2-1
CASSLGQGASNEQFF
TGTGCCAGCAGTTTAGGACAGGGGGCAAGCAATGAGCAGTTCTTC
>TRBV2|-|-|TRBJ1-6
CASRQRDTYFNSPLHF
TGTGCCAGCAGGCAACGGGACACCTACTTCAATTCACCCCTCCACTTT
>TRBV9|-|-|TRBJ2-1
CASSVGGVRTEQFF
TGTGCCAGCAGCGTAGGGGGAGTCAGAACGGAGCAGTTCTTC
>TRBV24-1|-|few|TRBJ1-5
CATSDGQLGNNQPQHF
TGTGCCACCAGTGATGGGCAGTTGGGAAACAATCAGCCCCAGCATTTT
>TRBV7-2|TRBD1|many|TRBJ1-1
CASSPDRGSEAFF
TGTGCCAGCAGCCCCGACAGGGGATCTGAAGCTTTCTTT
>TRBV18|-|-|TRBJ1-1
CASSQGYTEAFF
TGTGCCAGCTCACAGGGGTACACTGAAGCTTTCTTT
>TRBV28|TRBD2|few|TRBJ2-7
CASSYGLGGYEQYF
TGTGCCAGCAGCTACGGACTAGGTGGCTACGAGCAGTACTTC
>TRBV12-3/TRBV12-4|-|-|TRBJ1-6
CASSLSYNSPLHF
TGTGCCAGCAGCCTCTCCTATAATTCACCCCTCCACTTT